A selection of T cell receptor beta chains follows, all from one sample in a study of metastatic and nonmetastatic thyroid tumors. With MiXCR, TCRdb called clones anew from the PCR reads. Of roughly 18,000 clones listed, roughly 29% are singletons. The sequencing input was tumor tissue. Receptor source: a male donor with papillary thyroid cancer or a benign thyroid nodule (not recorded which). Some clones in this sample may be carry-over from other donors' samples. Both conserved end residues are part of each CDR3. D genes are given only for firm matches. The size of a clone is reported for some rows only, either as once, few or many, or as a class for expanded clones.

J gene,clone size,D gene,V gene,CDR3 DNA,CDR3 protein
TRBJ2-3,.,.,TRBV15,TGTGCCACCAGCAGAGAGGCCGACACAGATACGCAGTATTTT,CATSREADTDTQYF
TRBJ1-3,.,.,TRBV28,TGTGCCAGCAGTTTCGCGGGTATAGGCTCTGGAAACACCATATATTTT,CASSFAGIGSGNTIYF
TRBJ1-2,medium-sized,TRBD1,TRBV11-2,TGTGCCAGCAGCGCACGGGACAGGGGTTATGGCTACACCTTC,CASSARDRGYGYTF
TRBJ1-1,many,.,TRBV5-6,TGTGCCAGCAGCTCCGGTTGGGGGAACACTGAAGCTTTCTTT,CASSSGWGNTEAFF
TRBJ2-7,medium-sized,.,TRBV28,TGTGCCAGCAGTTTACCGGGGTACGAGCAGTACTTC,CASSLPGYEQYF
TRBJ2-7,.,TRBD2,TRBV6-6,TGTGCCAGCAGTTACACACTAGCGGGCCCCTCCTACGAGCAGTACTTC,CASSYTLAGPSYEQYF
TRBJ1-1,many,.,TRBV30,TGTGCCTGGAGGTCAGGGGCCAACACTGAAGCTTTCTTT,CAWRSGANTEAFF
TRBJ2-2,.,TRBD2,TRBV6-5,TGTGCCAGCCGTTTGGGCGGGAGTCGAACCGGGGAGCTGTTTTTT,CASRLGGSRTGELFF
TRBJ2-3,many,TRBD2,TRBV2,TGTGCCAGCAGGAAGGGGACTAGCAGCCGCACAGATACGCAGTATTTT,CASRKGTSSRTDTQYF
TRBJ2-5,many,.,TRBV6-1,TGTGCCAGCAGTGAACTAGGGTTAAAGACCCAGTACTTC,CASSELGLKTQYF
TRBJ2-5,.,.,TRBV20-1,TGCAGTGCTGGCCGTCGGCGAGGGACCCAGTACTTC,CSAGRRRGTQYF
TRBJ2-2,few,.,TRBV6-5,TGTGCCAGCAGTTCTCAAGGGGACACCGGGGAGCTGTTTTTT,CASSSQGDTGELFF
TRBJ2-7,once,TRBD2,TRBV7-8,TGTGCCAGCAGCGATAGAAGACTAGCGGTCGAAGGGGACTTC,CASSDRRLAVEGDF
TRBJ2-3,few,TRBD1,TRBV6-7,TGTGCCAGCACCAAGGGTTGGGGCAGGGGGTGGCCAACCCGCACAGATACGCAGTATTTT,CASTKGWGRGWPTRTDTQYF
TRBJ2-1,medium-sized,TRBD2,TRBV10-3,TGTGCCATCAGTGAGCCCACCGGGCTAGCGGGGGGTAATGAGCAGTTCTTC,CAISEPTGLAGGNEQFF
TRBJ2-5,many,.,TRBV5-4,TGTGCCAGCAGCTTACAAGAGACCCAGTACTTC,CASSLQETQYF
TRBJ2-1,.,TRBD2,TRBV20-1,TGCAGTGAAGGGACTAGCGGGAGGCGCGAGCAGTTCTTC,CSEGTSGRREQFF
TRBJ2-7,.,.,TRBV12-3/TRBV12-4,TGTCCCAGCAGTTTAGCGAGAGGCGCCTCCTACGAGCAGTACTTC,CPSSLARGASYEQYF
TRBJ1-1,medium-sized,.,TRBV7-8,TGTGCCAGCAGCAACGGGGCAGGGAACTTGAACACTGAAGCTTTCTTT,CASSNGAGNLNTEAFF
TRBJ2-7,.,.,TRBV5-1,TGCGCCAGCAGCTTTACGGGGGACTTTCCCAAATTC,CASSFTGDFPKF
TRBJ2-1,.,.,TRBV4-1,TGCGCCAGCAGCCAAGATTTTGGCCCCCCACGGGGCGAGCAGTTCTTC,CASSQDFGPPRGEQFF
TRBJ2-7,.,.,TRBV5-6,TGTGCCAGCAGCTTGCGGAGGCCCTCCTACGAGCAGTACTTC,CASSLRRPSYEQYF
TRBJ1-2,.,.,TRBV11-3,TGTGCCAGCAGATTAGATCCGTTAAGGTCTAACTATGGCTACACCTTC,CASRLDPLRSNYGYTF
TRBJ1-2,medium-sized,TRBD1,TRBV6-5,TGTGCCAGCAGTTACTCGATCCACGGGACAGGGGGCAAGGGCTACACCTTC,CASSYSIHGTGGKGYTF
TRBJ1-3,many,TRBD1,TRBV2,TGTGCCAGCAGTGAGCAGGGGGTGCCTGGAAACACCATATATTTT,CASSEQGVPGNTIYF
TRBJ2-5,many,.,TRBV20-1,TGCAGTGCTAGAGATAAGGGCCAGCAAGAGACCCAGTACTTC,CSARDKGQQETQYF
TRBJ2-3,many,.,TRBV7-8,TGTGCCAGCAGCTTAGTTTATCGTCCCTCACAACCCACAGATACGCAGTATTTT,CASSLVYRPSQPTDTQYF
TRBJ2-7,few,.,TRBV6-5,TGTGCCAGCAGTTACTCACGGCTAGCGAGCTACGAGCAGTACTTC,CASSYSRLASYEQYF
TRBJ1-1,.,.,TRBV14,TGTGCCAGCAGCCCGTCCCAAGTGGGGTTGGACACTGAAGGTTTCTTT,CASSPSQVGLDTEGFF
TRBJ1-6,.,TRBD1,TRBV28,TGTGCCAGCAGTTTTGGGGACAGGGATTCTTCACCCCTCCACTTT,CASSFGDRDSSPLHF
TRBJ2-7,.,.,TRBV7-9,TGTGCCAGCAGCTTTGAGGCCAGCTCAACCTACGAGCAGTACTTT,CASSFEASSTYEQYF